These 8 T cell receptor beta chains originate from one sample sequenced in a study of T cells expressing NK-cell markers. One entry per CDR3 protein, without DNA, is what TCRdb gives after re-calling the 5' RACE reads. Recorded for this sample: roughly 23,000 distinct CDR3 sequences. The sample consisted of blood T cells: a sorted CD56 or NKG2C T cell subset, CD4+ or CD8+ T cells, or bulk PBMC T cells (not recorded which). The receptor set was obtained from a man aged 18 to 70 in good health.

The rearrangement uses TRBV30 and TRBJ1-4; as DNA is missing, the TRBD1 call by TCRdb cannot be tested. CDR1 GTSNPN and CDR2 SVGIG come from the germline V gene (reference sequence). CDR3 length: 13 residues. The CDR3 protein is CAWTRGGNEKLFF.

V and J are TRBV20-1 and TRBJ2-7; TCRdb outputs TRBD2, but without DNA this stays unchecked. This CDR3 contains 13 residues. Germline V gene data show CDR1 as DFQATT and CDR2 as SNEGSKA (reference sequence). CDR3 residues: CSAILPPVYEQYF.

This chain links TRBV5-1 with TRBJ2-7; TCRdb gives TRBD1 as the D gene, but with no DNA this cannot be confirmed. The CDR3 runs to 16 residues. Germline loops: CDR1 SGHRS, CDR2 YFSETQ. CDR3 loop: CASSTATGTGKYEQYF.

The gene calls are TRBV27 and TRBJ1-1; TCRdb picks TRBD1, but there is no DNA to check that call. The CDR3 consists of 16 residues. CDR1 MNHEY and CDR2 SMNVEV come from the germline V gene (reference sequence). CDR3: CASSLTTGGLNTEAFF.

The gene calls are TRBV6-1 and TRBJ2-5. The germline V gene has CDR1 MNHNS and CDR2 SASEGT. This CDR3 contains 13 residues. This CDR3 is CASSPTVWETQYF.

The J gene is TRBJ2-7, the V gene TRBV3-1; TCRdb lists TRBD1, though no DNA is available to test this call. Germline V lookup: CDR1 LGHDT, CDR2 YNNKEL (reference sequence). This CDR3 spans 16 amino acids. CDR3 in amino acids: CASSQAVVVRGAGQYF.

V and J are TRBV2 and TRBJ2-5; TCRdb picks TRBD2, but there is no DNA to check that call. Per germline, CDR1 SNHLY and CDR2 FYNNEI. There are 16 residues in the CDR3. CDR3 loop: CASSDPGYGGKETQYF.

The chain recombines TRBV12-3 or TRBV12-4 with TRBJ2-2; TCRdb outputs TRBD1, but without DNA this stays unchecked. The CDR3 extends over 16 amino acids. CDR3 loop: CASSPPGRENTGELFF.